The 23 T cell receptor beta chains reported below all come from one sample, sequenced in a study of technical replicates of blood from several donors. Produced via immunoSEQ multiplex PCR; TCRdb's table is partial and in-frame only. The sample carries approximately 77,000 clones, roughly 94% recorded once. Sequenced input: T cells isolated from PBMCs. The receptors were gathered from a human donor in good health.

The V gene is TRBV28, the J gene TRBJ1-5; 7 bases are a match to TRBD1. The CDR3 spans 20 residues. Trimming removed 2 bases from V and 0 bases from J; junction bases left unmatched: 16. CDR1 is MDHEN, CDR2 SYDVKM, per germline. CDR3 nucleotides: TGTGCCAGCAGTTTACCATATATGGGGAAGGGGACAGATAGCAATCAGCCCCAGCATTTT. This codes for CASSLPYMGKGTDSNQPQHF. The full variable domain, its missing parts supplied by reference TRBV28 and TRBJ1-5, is DVKVTQSSRYLVKRTGEKVFLECVQDMDHENMFWYRQDPGLGLRLIYFSYDVKMKEKGDIPEGYSVSREKKERFSLILESASTNQTSMYLCASSLPYMGKGTDSNQPQHFGDGTRLSIL.

V is TRBV6-5 and J is TRBJ1-1; D possibly corresponds to TRBD1 (6 bases). Germline V gene sequence: CDR1 MNHEY, CDR2 SVGAGI. The CDR3 is 13 amino acids. V was cut by 6 bases and J by 5 bases, with 13 bases left in between. This CDR3 is CASRPGAGTEAFF. The CDR3 DNA follows: TGTGCCAGCAGACCAGGGGCCGGGACTGAAGCTTTCTTT.

V usage is TRBV6-5 and J usage is TRBJ2-2; no clear D gene. The V and J ends lost 4 bases and 2 bases respectively, with 8 bases between them. This CDR3 region has 14 residues. Germline V gene sequence: CDR1 MNHEY, CDR2 SVGAGI. CDR3 protein: CASSFGRNTGELFF. In nucleotides, the CDR3 is TGTGCCAGCAGTTTTGGCCGCAACACCGGGGAGCTGTTTTTT.

This clone has a single count. This chain uses TRBV6-5 with TRBJ2-2; the D is unclear. There are 15 residues in the CDR3. The germline CDR1 and CDR2 sequences are MNHEY and SVGAGI. V dropped 7 bases and J dropped 5 bases, with 17 bases sitting between them. The CDR3 nucleotides are TGTGCCAGCAAGTTAGACTCAACCCCGACCGGGGAGCTGTTTTTT. It is translated as CASKLDSTPTGELFF.

The chain joins TRBV28 to TRBJ1-5; 7 nucleotides agree with TRBD1. Germline V CDR1 and CDR2: MDHEN, SYDVKM. There are 15 residues in the CDR3. Trimming took 2 bases from V and 3 from J; bases not matched to a gene: 4. CDR3 nucleotide sequence: TGTGCCAGCAGTTTAGCCAGGGGGATCAATCAGCCCCAGCATTTT. Translating gives CASSLARGINQPQHF.

V gene TRBV28 combines with J gene TRBJ1-5, with D unresolved. Germline values: CDR1 MDHEN, CDR2 SYDVKM. The CDR3 is made up of 12 amino acids. Trimming took off 2 bases at V and 7 bases at J, with 6 bases between the two ends. This CDR3 is CASSLGGQPQHF. The CDR3 DNA follows: TGTGCCAGCAGTTTAGGCGGACAGCCCCAGCATTTT.

The rearrangement joins TRBV6-1 to TRBJ1-3, with 7 positions matching TRBD1. CDR1 is MNHNS, CDR2 SASEGT, per germline. V lost 7 bases and J lost 0; bases outside the gene matches: 6. The CDR3 is 15 amino acids. The CDR3 here is CASKSGQISGNTIYF. CDR3 DNA: TGTGCCAGCAAGTCGGGACAGATCTCTGGAAACACCATATATTTT.

The chain joins TRBV5-4 to TRBJ2-1, with D tentatively TRBD2 (8 bases). This CDR3 spans 17 amino acids. Germline CDR1 is SGHNT and CDR2 is YYREEE (reference sequence). V was trimmed by 4 bases and J by 7 bases, leaving 24 bases between them. The CDR3 loop is CASSPRSSREGANEQFF. In DNA, the CDR3 is TGTGCCAGCAGCCCGCGATCTTCCCGGGAGGGGGCAAATGAGCAGTTCTTC.

This rearrangement joins TRBV7-8 to TRBJ1-5, with 9 bases aligning to TRBD1. The CDR3 loop spans 15 amino acids. After removal of 5 bases from V and 6 bases from J, the junction contained 8 bases not matched to a gene. CDR1 is SGHVS, CDR2 FQNEAQ, per germline. The CDR3 region has the DNA TGTGCCAGCAGCGTAACGGGACAGGGTACTCAGCCCCAGCATTTT. Its translation: CASSVTGQGTQPQHF.

The J gene is TRBJ1-5, the V gene TRBV11-2; a weak D match, TRBD1 (5 bases). Trimming removed 4 bases from V and 4 bases from J, with 17 bases in between. This CDR3 has 16 residues. Germline values: CDR1 SGHAT, CDR2 FQNNGV. CDR3 region: CASSSTLGAANQPQHF. The DNA for the CDR3 is TGTGCCAGCAGCTCCACCCTAGGGGCAGCTAATCAGCCCCAGCATTTT.

This clone has just one count. The rearrangement uses TRBV28 and TRBJ1-4, with TRBD1 matching 8 bases. Per the germline V gene, CDR1 is MDHEN and CDR2 is SYDVKM. Losses at the gene ends were 7 bases for V and 6 bases for J; bases not matched to a gene: 1. The CDR3 extends over 12 amino acids. This CDR3 reads CASMTGDEKLFF. The DNA of the CDR3 is TGTGCCAGCATGACAGGGGATGAAAAACTGTTTTTT.

The rearrangement joins TRBV5-4 to TRBJ2-2, with D perhaps TRBD2 (5 bases). The CDR3 runs 12 residues. Trimming pared 7 bases from V and 5 bases from J, leaving 9 bases between. Per the germline V gene, CDR1 is SGHNT and CDR2 is YYREEE (reference sequence). The chain's CDR3 is CASVLATGELFF. The CDR3 DNA is TGTGCCAGCGTGCTAGCAACCGGGGAGCTGTTTTTT.

In the case of this clone: The junction departs from germline at one end; a sequencing error may be responsible. V gene TRBV6-5 combines with J gene TRBJ1-1, with 9 bases that match TRBD1. Per the germline V gene, CDR1 is MNHEY and CDR2 is SVGAGI. The CDR3 totals 14 residues. The DNA for the CDR3 is TGTGCCAGCAGGTCCGGGACAGGGAACCCTGAAGCTTTCTTT. Its translation is CASRSGTGNPEAFF.

This rearrangement joins TRBV6-1 to TRBJ1-5, with D unclear. With 4 bases removed from V and 3 bases from J, the gap between germline ends came to 7 bases. The germline gives CDR1 MNHNS, CDR2 SASEGT. The CDR3 has 13 residues. CDR3 DNA sequence: TGTGCCAGCAGTGCCACAGTCAATCAGCCCCAGCATTTT. It encodes CASSATVNQPQHF.

The chain has TRBV19 and TRBJ1-1; 7 positions agree with TRBD1. CDR3 length equals 12 residues. Germline V gene lookup returns CDR1 LNHDA and CDR2 SQIVND (reference sequence). The V segment lost 8 bases and the J segment 4 bases; nucleotides outside the gene matches: 4. As DNA, the CDR3 is TGTGCCAGTTACACAGGGGTCACTGAAGCTTTCTTT. Residues: CASYTGVTEAFF.

This chain connects TRBV28 to TRBJ1-2, with 8 nucleotides matching TRBD1. Germline-derived CDR1 and CDR2 are MDHEN and SYDVKM. The CDR3 totals 15 residues. Germline trimming cut 3 bases from V and 5 bases from J; bases unmatched to any gene: 8. CDR3 in DNA: TGTGCCAGCAGTTTTGTACCAGGGGGCAAGTATGGCTACACCTTC. Translation gives CASSFVPGGKYGYTF.

The chain combines TRBV27 with TRBJ2-2; 8 bases fit TRBD1. CDR3 size: 17 residues. The trim removed 6 bases at V and 2 bases at J, leaving 11 bases unmatched. The germline V gene has CDR1 MNHEY and CDR2 SMNVEV (reference sequence). The CDR3 spells CASRDTYGTGNTGELFF. The CDR3 nucleotides read TGTGCCAGCAGGGACACCTACGGGACAGGCAACACCGGGGAGCTGTTTTTT.

This chain links TRBV28 with TRBJ1-4, with TRBD1 matching over 10 bases. J was trimmed by 7 bases and V by 3 bases; bases with no gene match: 5. There are 15 residues in the CDR3. Germline CDR1 MDHEN, CDR2 SYDVKM. CDR3 loop: CASSFERQGAEKLFF. DNA of the CDR3: TGTGCCAGCAGTTTCGAGCGACAGGGGGCTGAAAAACTGTTTTTT.

V gene TRBV5-4 combines with J gene TRBJ2-3; 10 nucleotides match TRBD2. The CDR3 is made up of 18 amino acids. Germline V gene sequence: CDR1 SGHNT, CDR2 YYREEE (reference sequence). V lost 3 bases, J lost 0 bases, and 10 bases stayed unmatched. The CDR3 protein is CASSSRTSGPPSTDTQYF. Here the CDR3 DNA reads TGTGCCAGCAGCTCAAGGACTAGCGGACCACCTAGCACAGATACGCAGTATTTT.

The CDR3 DNA follows: TGTGCCAGCAGTTTAAAGACCCCAGGGAGCAATCAGCCCCAGCATTTT. Translated: CASSLKTPGSNQPQHF. The V and J genes are TRBV27 and TRBJ1-5, with D perhaps matching TRBD1 (5 bases). Germline assignment: CDR1 MNHEY and CDR2 SMNVEV (reference sequence). Between the trimmed V and J ends, which lost 2 bases and 1 base, there was a span of 12 bases. The CDR3 runs to 16 residues.

CDR3 sequence: CASTDSRYNEQFF. CDR3 DNA sequence: TGTGCCAGTACGGACTCCCGGTACAATGAGCAGTTCTTC. The chain is built from TRBV7-9 and TRBJ2-1; a weak D match, TRBD2 (5 bases). The germline gives CDR1 SEHNR, CDR2 FQNEAQ (reference sequence). Trimming removed 9 bases from V and 4 bases from J, with 13 bases in between. The CDR3 covers 13 residues.

The chain joins TRBV6-1 to TRBJ2-7; 8 nucleotides agree with TRBD1. Looked up from germline, CDR1 is MNHNS and CDR2 is SASEGT. CDR3 size: 12 residues. With 6 bases clipped from V and 4 bases from J, the junction kept 2 bases outside the gene matches. The CDR3 region has the DNA TGTGCCAGCAGCCGACAGGGGTACGAGCAGTACTTC. Its protein product is CASSRQGYEQYF.

The rearrangement joins TRBV5-1 to TRBJ2-5, with D perhaps matching TRBD1 (6 bases). V was pared by 4 bases and J by 2 bases, with 12 bases between. Germline V gives CDR1 SGHRS, CDR2 YFSETQ. CDR3 length: 14 residues. The CDR3: CASSRRQVQETQYF. Here the CDR3 DNA reads TGCGCCAGCAGCCGTAGACAGGTACAAGAGACCCAGTACTTC. The whole variable domain, filled in from reference TRBV5-1 and TRBJ2-5, reads KAGVTQTPRYLIKTRGQQVTLSCSPISGHRSVSWYQQTPGQGLQFLFEYFSETQRNKGNFPGRFSGRQFSNSRSEMNVSTLELGDSALYLCASSRRQVQETQYFGPGTRLLVL.